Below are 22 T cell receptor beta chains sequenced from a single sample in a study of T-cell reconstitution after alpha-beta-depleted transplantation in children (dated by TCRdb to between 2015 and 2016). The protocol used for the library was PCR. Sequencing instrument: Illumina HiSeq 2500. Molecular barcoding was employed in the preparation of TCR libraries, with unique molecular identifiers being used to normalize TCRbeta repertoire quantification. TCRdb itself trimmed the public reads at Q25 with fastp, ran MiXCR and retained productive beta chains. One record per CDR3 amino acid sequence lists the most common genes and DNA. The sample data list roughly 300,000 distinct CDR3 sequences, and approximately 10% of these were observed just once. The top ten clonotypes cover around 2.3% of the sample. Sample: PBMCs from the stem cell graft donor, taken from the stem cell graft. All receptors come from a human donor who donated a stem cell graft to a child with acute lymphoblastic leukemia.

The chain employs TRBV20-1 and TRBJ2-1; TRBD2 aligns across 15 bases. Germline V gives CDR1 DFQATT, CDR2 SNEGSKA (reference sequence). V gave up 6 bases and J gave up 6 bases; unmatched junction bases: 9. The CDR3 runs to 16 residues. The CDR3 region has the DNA TGCAGTGCCAACGGACTAGCGGGAGGGGAGAGCAATGAGCAGTTCTTC. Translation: CSANGLAGGESNEQFF.

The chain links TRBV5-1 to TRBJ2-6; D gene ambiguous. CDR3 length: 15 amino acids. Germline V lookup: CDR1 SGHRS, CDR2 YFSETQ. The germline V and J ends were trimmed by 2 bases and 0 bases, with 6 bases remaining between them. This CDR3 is CASSFDTSGANVLTF. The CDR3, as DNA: TGCGCCAGCAGCTTCGACACCTCTGGGGCCAACGTCCTGACTTTC.

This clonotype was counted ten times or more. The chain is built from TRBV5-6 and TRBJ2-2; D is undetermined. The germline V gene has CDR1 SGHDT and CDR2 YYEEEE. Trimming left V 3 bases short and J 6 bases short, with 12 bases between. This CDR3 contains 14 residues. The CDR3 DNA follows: TGTGCCAGCAGCTCTCTTAGTATGTCCGGGGAGCTGTTTTTT. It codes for CASSSLSMSGELFF.

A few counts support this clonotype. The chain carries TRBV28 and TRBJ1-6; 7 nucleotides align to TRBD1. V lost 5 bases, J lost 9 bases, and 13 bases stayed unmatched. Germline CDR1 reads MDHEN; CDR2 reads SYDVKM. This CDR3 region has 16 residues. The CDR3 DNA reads TGTGCCAGCAGTCTCCACCGGGACAGTTACGGTTCACCCCTCCACTTT. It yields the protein CASSLHRDSYGSPLHF.

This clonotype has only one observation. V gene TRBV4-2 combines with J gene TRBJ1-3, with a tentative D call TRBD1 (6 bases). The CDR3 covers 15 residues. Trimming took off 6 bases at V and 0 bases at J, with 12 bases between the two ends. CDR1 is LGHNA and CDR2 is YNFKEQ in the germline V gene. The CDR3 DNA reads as TGTGCCAGCAGGGAAACAGGGAGCTCTGGAAACACCATATATTTT. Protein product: CASRETGSSGNTIYF.

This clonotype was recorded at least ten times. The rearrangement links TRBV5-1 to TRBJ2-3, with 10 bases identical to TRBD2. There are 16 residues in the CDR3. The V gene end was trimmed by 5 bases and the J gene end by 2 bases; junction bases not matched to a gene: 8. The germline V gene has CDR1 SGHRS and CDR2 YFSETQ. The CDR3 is CASRPKREGYTDTQYF. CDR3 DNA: TGCGCCAGCAGGCCCAAGCGGGAGGGATACACAGATACGCAGTATTTT.

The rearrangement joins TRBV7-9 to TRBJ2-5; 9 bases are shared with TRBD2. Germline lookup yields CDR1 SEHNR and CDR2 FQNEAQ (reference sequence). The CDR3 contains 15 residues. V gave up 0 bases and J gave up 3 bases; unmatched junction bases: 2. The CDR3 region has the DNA TGTGCCAGCAGCTTAGCCCGACTAGCGGAAGAGACCCAGTACTTC. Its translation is CASSLARLAEETQYF.

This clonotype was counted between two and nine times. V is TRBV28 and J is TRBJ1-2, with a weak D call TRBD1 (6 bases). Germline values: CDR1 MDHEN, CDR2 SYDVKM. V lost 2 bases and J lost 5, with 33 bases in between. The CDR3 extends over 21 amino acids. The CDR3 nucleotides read TGTGCCAGCAGTTTAAACATCGTAAGGACGAGAACACCTGGAGGGGGATATGGCTACACCTTC. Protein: CASSLNIVRTRTPGGGYGYTF.

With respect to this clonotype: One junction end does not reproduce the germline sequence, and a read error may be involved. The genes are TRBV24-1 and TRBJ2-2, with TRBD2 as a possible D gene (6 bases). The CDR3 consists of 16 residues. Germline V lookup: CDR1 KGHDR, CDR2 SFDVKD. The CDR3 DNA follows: TGTGCCACCAGTGATCCCGGGCCAGGGCCCATCCGGGAGCTGTTTTTC. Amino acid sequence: CATSDPGPGPIRELFF.

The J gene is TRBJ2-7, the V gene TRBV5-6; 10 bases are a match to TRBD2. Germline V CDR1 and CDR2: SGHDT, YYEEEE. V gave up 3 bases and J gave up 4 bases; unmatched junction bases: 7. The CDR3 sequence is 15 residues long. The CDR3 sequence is CASSSPSGSKYEQYF. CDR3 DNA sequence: TGTGCCAGCAGCTCCCCTAGCGGGAGTAAGTACGAGCAGTACTTC.

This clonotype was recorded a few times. Written as DNA, the CDR3 is TGCGCCAGCAGCCACGTAGGGGGCACAGATACGCAGTATTTT. Translating gives CASSHVGGTDTQYF. V is TRBV4-3 and J is TRBJ2-3, with D possibly TRBD1 on 5 matching bases. Germline V gene lookup returns CDR1 LGHNA and CDR2 YSLEER. The CDR3 is 14 residues long. Trimming took off 3 bases at V and 1 base at J, with 8 bases between the two ends.

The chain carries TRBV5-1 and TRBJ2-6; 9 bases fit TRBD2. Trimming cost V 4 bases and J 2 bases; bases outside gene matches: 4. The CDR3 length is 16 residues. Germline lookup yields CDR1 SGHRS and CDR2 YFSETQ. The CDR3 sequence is CASSEQRGAGANVLTF. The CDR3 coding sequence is TGCGCCAGCAGCGAACAGCGGGGGGCTGGGGCCAACGTCCTGACTTTC. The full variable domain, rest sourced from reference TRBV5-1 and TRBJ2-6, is KAGVTQTPRYLIKTRGQQVTLSCSPISGHRSVSWYQQTPGQGLQFLFEYFSETQRNKGNFPGRFSGRQFSNSRSEMNVSTLELGDSALYLCASSEQRGAGANVLTFGAGSRLTVL.

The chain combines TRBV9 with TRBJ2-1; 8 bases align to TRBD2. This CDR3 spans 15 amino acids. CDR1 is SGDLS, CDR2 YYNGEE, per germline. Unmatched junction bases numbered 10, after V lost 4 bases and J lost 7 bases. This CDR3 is CASSIRGGDFNEQFF. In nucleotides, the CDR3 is TGTGCCAGCAGCATACGGGGGGGGGACTTTAATGAGCAGTTCTTC. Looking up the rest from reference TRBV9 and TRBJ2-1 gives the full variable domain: DSGVTQTPKHLITATGQRVTLRCSPRSGDLSVYWYQQSLDQGLQFLIQYYNGEERAKGNILERFSAQQFPDLHSELNLSSLELGDSALYFCASSIRGGDFNEQFFGPGTRLTVL.

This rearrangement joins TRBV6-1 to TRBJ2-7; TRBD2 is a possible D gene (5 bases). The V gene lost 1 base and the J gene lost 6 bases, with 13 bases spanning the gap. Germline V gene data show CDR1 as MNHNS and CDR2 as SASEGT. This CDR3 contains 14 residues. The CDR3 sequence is CASSEGVGGREQYF. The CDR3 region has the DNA TGTGCCAGCAGTGAAGGGGTCGGCGGGCGCGAGCAGTACTTC.

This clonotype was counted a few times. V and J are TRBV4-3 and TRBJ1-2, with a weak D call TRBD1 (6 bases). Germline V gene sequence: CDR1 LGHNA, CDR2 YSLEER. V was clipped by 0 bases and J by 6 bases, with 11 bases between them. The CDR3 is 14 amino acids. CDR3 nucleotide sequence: TGCGCCAGCAGCCAAGATATGGGGGACAATGGCTACACCTTC. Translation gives CASSQDMGDNGYTF.

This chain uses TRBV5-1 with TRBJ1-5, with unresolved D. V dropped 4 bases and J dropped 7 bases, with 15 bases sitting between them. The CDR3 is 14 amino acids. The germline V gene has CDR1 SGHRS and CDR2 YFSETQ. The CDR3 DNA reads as TGCGCCAGCAGCATAGACGGACCGGGACAGCCCCAGCATTTT. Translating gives CASSIDGPGQPQHF. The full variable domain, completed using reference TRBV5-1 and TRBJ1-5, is KAGVTQTPRYLIKTRGQQVTLSCSPISGHRSVSWYQQTPGQGLQFLFEYFSETQRNKGNFPGRFSGRQFSNSRSEMNVSTLELGDSALYLCASSIDGPGQPQHFGDGTRLSIL.

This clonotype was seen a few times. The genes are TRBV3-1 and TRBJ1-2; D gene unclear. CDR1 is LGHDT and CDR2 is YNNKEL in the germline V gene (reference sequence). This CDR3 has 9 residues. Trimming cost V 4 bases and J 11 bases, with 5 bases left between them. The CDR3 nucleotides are TGTGCCAGCAGCCTGGGGTACACCTTC. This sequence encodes CASSLGYTF. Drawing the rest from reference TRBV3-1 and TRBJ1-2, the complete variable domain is DTAVSQTPKYLVTQMGNDKSIKCEQNLGHDTMYWYKQDSKKFLKIMFSYNNKELIINETVPNRFSPKSPDKAHLNLHINSLELGDSAVYFCASSLGYTFGSGTRLTVV.

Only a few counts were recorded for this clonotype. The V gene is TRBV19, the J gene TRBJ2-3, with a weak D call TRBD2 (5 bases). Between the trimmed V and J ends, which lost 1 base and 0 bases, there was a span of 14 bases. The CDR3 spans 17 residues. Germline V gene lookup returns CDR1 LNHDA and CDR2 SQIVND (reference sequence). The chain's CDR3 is CASSIGRRGLSTDTQYF. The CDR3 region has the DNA TGTGCCAGTAGTATAGGTCGTCGCGGGTTGAGCACAGATACGCAGTATTTT.

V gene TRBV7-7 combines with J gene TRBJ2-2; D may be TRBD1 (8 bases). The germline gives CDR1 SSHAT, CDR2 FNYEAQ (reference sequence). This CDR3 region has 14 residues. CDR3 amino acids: CATNRGGNTGELFF. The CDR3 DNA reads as TGTGCTACCAACAGGGGGGGGAACACCGGGGAGCTGTTTTTT.

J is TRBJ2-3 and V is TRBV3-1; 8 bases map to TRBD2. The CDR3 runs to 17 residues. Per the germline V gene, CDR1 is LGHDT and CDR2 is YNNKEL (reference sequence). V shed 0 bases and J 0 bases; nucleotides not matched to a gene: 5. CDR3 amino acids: CASSQDKLADSTDTQYF. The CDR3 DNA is TGTGCCAGCAGCCAAGATAAACTAGCGGATAGCACAGATACGCAGTATTTT.

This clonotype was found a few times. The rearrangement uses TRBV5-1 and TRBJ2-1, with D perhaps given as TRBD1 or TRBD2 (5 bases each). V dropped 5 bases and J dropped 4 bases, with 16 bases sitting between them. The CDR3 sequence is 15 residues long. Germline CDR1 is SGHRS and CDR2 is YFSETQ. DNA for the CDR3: TGCGCCAGCAGTACCGCAGGGTGGGAGTACAATGAGCAGTTCTTC. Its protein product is CASSTAGWEYNEQFF.

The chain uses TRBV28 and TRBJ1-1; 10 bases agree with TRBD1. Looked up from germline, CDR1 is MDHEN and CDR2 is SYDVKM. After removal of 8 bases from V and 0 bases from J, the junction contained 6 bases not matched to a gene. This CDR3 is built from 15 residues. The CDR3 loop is CASQGQGIMNTEAFF. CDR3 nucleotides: TGTGCCAGCCAGGGACAGGGGATAATGAACACTGAAGCTTTCTTT.